This T cell receptor beta chain appears in the sequencing data of a study of shared clonotypes between healthy human individuals. Study background: In total, the donors were two women and a few men aged 18 to 49.

Clones were sequenced by immunoSEQ multiplex PCR, and TCRdb holds only the in-frame ones, with some missing. The sample has 1,500,000 or so clones; approximately 98.5% are singletons. CDR1 is ENHRY, CDR2 SYGVKD, per germline. The CDR3 runs 12 residues. The V and J ends lost 11 bases and 3 bases, in that order; junction bases with no gene match: 4. Specimen: naive CD4+ T cells sorted from blood. As for subset: CD45RA+ positively selected. The rearrangement joins TRBV10-3 to TRBJ2-1, with TRBD2 identical over 7 bases. The sequence was collected from a young man in good health. The CDR3 DNA sequence: TGTGCCGCCCGGGACTACTACAATGAGCAGTTCTTC. This codes for CAARDYYNEQFF.